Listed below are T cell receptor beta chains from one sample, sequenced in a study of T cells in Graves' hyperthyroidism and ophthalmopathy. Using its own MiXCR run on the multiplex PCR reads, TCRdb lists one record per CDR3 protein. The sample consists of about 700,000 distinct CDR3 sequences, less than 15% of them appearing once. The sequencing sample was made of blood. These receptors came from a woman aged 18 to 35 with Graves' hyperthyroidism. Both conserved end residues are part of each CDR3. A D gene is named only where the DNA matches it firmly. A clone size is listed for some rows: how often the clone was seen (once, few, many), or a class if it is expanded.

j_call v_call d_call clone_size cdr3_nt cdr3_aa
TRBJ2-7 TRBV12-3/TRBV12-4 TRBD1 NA TGTGCCAGCAGTTTCTGGACAGGGCTCTCCTACGAGCAGTACTTC CASSFWTGLSYEQYF
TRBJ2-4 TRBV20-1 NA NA TGCAGTGCTAGAGATGCTGGGGGGGCCAGCATTCAGTACTTC CSARDAGGASIQYF
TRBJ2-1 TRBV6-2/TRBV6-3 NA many TGTGCCAGCAGTTACCTCGAGGCGGTGCGAAGGCAGTTCTTC CASSYLEAVRRQFF
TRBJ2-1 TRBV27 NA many TGTGCCAGCAGTGTACAGGGTGGGGGGTACAATGAGCAGTTCTTC CASSVQGGGYNEQFF
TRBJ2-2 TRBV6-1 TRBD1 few TGTGCCAGCAGAAACGACAGGGGGAGCACCGGGGAGCTGTTTTTT CASRNDRGSTGELFF
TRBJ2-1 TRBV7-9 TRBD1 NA TGTGCCAGCAGTCTGACAGGGATCATGGGCAATGAGCAGTTCTTC CASSLTGIMGNEQFF
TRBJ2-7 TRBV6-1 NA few TGTGCCAGCAGGGCCAGGGGTTGGGGGGAGCAGTACTTC CASRARGWGEQYF
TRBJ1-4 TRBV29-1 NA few TGCAGCGGGGGGGCAGGGTATGAAAAACTGTTTTTT CSGGAGYEKLFF
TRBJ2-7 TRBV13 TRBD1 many TGTGCCAGCAGCTTAGTGGGACAGGGAAACCACGAGCAGTACTTC CASSLVGQGNHEQYF
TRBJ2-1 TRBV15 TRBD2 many TGTGCCACCAGCGGGGGACTAGCAGGCAATGAGCAGTTCTTC CATSGGLAGNEQFF
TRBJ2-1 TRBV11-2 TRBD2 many TGTGCCAGCAGCTTACCCACTAGCGGCGTCAATGAGCAGTTCTTC CASSLPTSGVNEQFF
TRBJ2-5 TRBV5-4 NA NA TGTGCCAGCAGCCCGTTCGGGCCCGGGGGAAAAGAGACCCAGTACTTC CASSPFGPGGKETQYF
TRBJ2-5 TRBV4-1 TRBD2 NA TGCGCCAGCAGCCGGGGACTAGCCGCGGGACAAGAGACCCAGTACTTC CASSRGLAAGQETQYF
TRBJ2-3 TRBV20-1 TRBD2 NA TGCAGTGCTAGGAAGAGCGGGAGGGCCCTGACAGATACGCAGTATTTT CSARKSGRALTDTQYF
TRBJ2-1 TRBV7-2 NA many TGTGCCAGCAGCTTAGATGTAAGTGTCAATGAGCAGTTCTTC CASSLDVSVNEQFF
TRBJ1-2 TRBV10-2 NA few TGCGCCAGCAGTGAGTCAGGGGAAGATTACACCTTC CASSESGEDYTF
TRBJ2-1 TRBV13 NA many TGTGCCAGCAGCCCTTACTTCCACCGCTACAATGAGCAGTTCTTC CASSPYFHRYNEQFF
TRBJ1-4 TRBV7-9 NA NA TGTGCCAGCAGACCCGGGCCAACTAATGAAAAACTGTTTTTT CASRPGPTNEKLFF
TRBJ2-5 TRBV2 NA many TGTGCCAGCATTCGACGGGAAACTCAAGAGACCCAGTACTTC CASIRRETQETQYF
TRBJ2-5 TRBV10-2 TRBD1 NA TGCGCCAGCGGGACAGGGGAGGAGACCCAGTACTTC CASGTGEETQYF
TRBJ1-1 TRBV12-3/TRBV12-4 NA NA TGTGCCAGCACCGCGGGGCCTCTGTCCAAGAACACTGAAGCTTTCTTT CASTAGPLSKNTEAFF
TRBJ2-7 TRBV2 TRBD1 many TGTGCCAGCAGCCAGACAGGGGGAAGGACCTACGAGCAGTACTTC CASSQTGGRTYEQYF
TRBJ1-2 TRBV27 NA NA TGTGCCAGCAGCGACAATCCCCTCCGGGCCCTGCGGGGCTACACCTTC CASSDNPLRALRGYTF
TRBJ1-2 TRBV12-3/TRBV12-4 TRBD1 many TGTGCCAGCAGCGGACAGGATTATGGCTACACCTTC CASSGQDYGYTF
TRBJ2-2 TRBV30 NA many TGTGCCTGGAGTTCCCTTCGGGGGCGCACCGGGGAGCTGTTTTTT CAWSSLRGRTGELFF
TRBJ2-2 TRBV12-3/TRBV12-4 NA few TGTGCCAGCAGGCCAGGGACGAGGGCGAACACCGGGGAGCTGTTTTTT CASRPGTRANTGELFF
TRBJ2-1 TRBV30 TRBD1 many TGTGCCTGGAGTGGCGGACAGGGTTTGGGGAAATACAATGAGCAGTTCTTC CAWSGGQGLGKYNEQFF
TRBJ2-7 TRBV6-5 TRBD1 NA TGTGCCAGCAGTTACGGGACAGGGGGCCTTGAGCAGTACTTC CASSYGTGGLEQYF
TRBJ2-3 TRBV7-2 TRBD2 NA TGTGCCAGCAGCTCTCGGGGAGCGGGGGGGACAGATACGCAGTATTTT CASSSRGAGGTDTQYF
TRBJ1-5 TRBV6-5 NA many TGTGCCAGCAGCAGTGACAGGCATAATCAGCCCCAGCATTTT CASSSDRHNQPQHF
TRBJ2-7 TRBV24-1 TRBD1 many TGTGCCACCAGCGCCCCGGGACAGGGCTCCTACGAGCAGTACTTC CATSAPGQGSYEQYF
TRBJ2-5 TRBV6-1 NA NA TGTGCCAGCACCCGTGATTGGGGGGAGACCCAGTACTTC CASTRDWGETQYF
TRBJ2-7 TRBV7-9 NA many TGTGCCAGCAGCTTTGGCGGGGGCTATTTTTACGAGCAGTACTTC CASSFGGGYFYEQYF
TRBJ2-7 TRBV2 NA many TGTGCCAGCAGCCAGGGGTACCCCTACGAGCAGTACTTC CASSQGYPYEQYF
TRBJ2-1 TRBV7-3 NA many TGTGCCAGCAGCTTCCGCGGATCCGGGACATTCAATGAGCAGTTCTTC CASSFRGSGTFNEQFF
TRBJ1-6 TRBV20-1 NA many TGCAGTGCTAGAGTTCGGCTTAATTCACCCCTCCACTTT CSARVRLNSPLHF
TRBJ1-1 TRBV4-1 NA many NA CASSPHFGNTEAFF
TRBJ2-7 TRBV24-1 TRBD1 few TGTGCCACCAGCCTTGGACAGGGGGTTTCCTACGAGCAGTACTTC CATSLGQGVSYEQYF
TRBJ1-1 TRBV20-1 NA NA TGCAGTGCTAGCCGACAGATAATGAACACTGAAGCTTTCTTT CSASRQIMNTEAFF
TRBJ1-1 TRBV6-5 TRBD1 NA TGTGCCAGCAGTTACTCGGAGACAGGGAGTCTGGCTTTCTTT CASSYSETGSLAFF
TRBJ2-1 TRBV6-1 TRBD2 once TGTGCCAGCAGGACTAGCGGGAGGGCCGGTGAGCAGTTCTTC CASRTSGRAGEQFF
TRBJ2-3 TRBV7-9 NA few TGTGCCAGCAGCGCAGGGAAAACAGATACGCAGTATTTT CASSAGKTDTQYF
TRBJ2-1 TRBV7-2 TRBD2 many TGTGCCAGCAGCGACCTGGCTAGCGGGAGCTCCTACAATGAGCAGTTCTTC CASSDLASGSSYNEQFF
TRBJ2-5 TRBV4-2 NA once TGTGCCAGCAGCCAATATTTGACTCACCCGTTTCAAGAGACCCAGTACTTC CASSQYLTHPFQETQYF
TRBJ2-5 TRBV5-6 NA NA TGTGCCAGCAGCTTGGCCGGCCAGCCCGAGCAAGAGACCCAGTACTTC CASSLAGQPEQETQYF
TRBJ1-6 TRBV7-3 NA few TGTGCCAGCAGTTTAAACAGGGAAACACCCCTCCACTTT CASSLNRETPLHF
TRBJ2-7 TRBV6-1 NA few TGTGCCAGCAGTCGGACGGACCATAGCTCCTACGAGCAGTACTTC CASSRTDHSSYEQYF
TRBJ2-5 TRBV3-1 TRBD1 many TGTGCCAGCAGCCAGGAATGGGGCCCAAGACAGGGAGTGCTACAAGAGACCCAGTACTTC CASSQEWGPRQGVLQETQYF
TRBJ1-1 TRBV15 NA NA TGTGCCACCAAGGGGAACACTGAAGCTTTCTTT CATKGNTEAFF
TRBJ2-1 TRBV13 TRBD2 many TGTGCCAGCAGCCCCGGTCCTAGCGGGGGGTCGAATGAGCAGTTCTTC CASSPGPSGGSNEQFF
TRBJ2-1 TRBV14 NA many TGTGCCAGCAGCCTAGTTAGCATGTGGCACTTCAGTGAGCAGTTCTTC CASSLVSMWHFSEQFF
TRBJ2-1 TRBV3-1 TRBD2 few TGTGCCAGCAGTCAGGGACTAGCGGGAGTCGGCAATGAGCAGTTCTTC CASSQGLAGVGNEQFF
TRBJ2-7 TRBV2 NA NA TGTGCCAGCAGCGAGGACCGTCTATACTACGAGCAGTACTTC CASSEDRLYYEQYF